The 14 T cell receptor beta chains listed next were all sequenced from one sample in a study of T cells after yellow fever vaccination. TCRdb processed the 5' RACE reads anew with MiXCR; each CDR3 protein has one entry. The table records about 360,000 distinct CDR3 sequences, under 7.5% of them present only once. Sequenced here: PBMCs, sampled 5 days after the yellow fever booster vaccination. Receptors originate from a man in his thirties or forties who received the YFV17D yellow fever vaccine.

This clonotype appeared a few times. This chain links TRBV14 with TRBJ2-5; D is undetermined. The CDR3 runs to 12 residues. From germline, CDR1 is SGHDN and CDR2 FVKESK. Trimming left V 1 base short and J 6 bases short, with 6 bases between. The CDR3 DNA follows: TGTGCCAGCAGCCAAGTAAGGCAGACCCAGTACTTC. It codes for CASSQVRQTQYF.

The chain has TRBV7-2 and TRBJ1-2, with D hard to call. Germline V gene sequence: CDR1 SGHTA, CDR2 FQGNSA. V lost 3 bases and J lost 0, with 5 bases in between. This CDR3 spans 13 amino acids. The CDR3 region has the DNA TGTGCCAGCAGCTTGGGCGCTAACTATGGCTACACCTTC. Amino acids: CASSLGANYGYTF. The entire variable domain, with the rest obtained from reference TRBV7-2 and TRBJ1-2, is as follows: GAGVSQSPSNKVTEKGKDVELRCDPISGHTALYWYRQSLGQGLEFLIYFQGNSAPDKSGLPSDRFSAERTGGSVSTLTIQRTQQEDSAVYLCASSLGANYGYTFGSGTRLTVV.

The gene calls are TRBV12-3 or TRBV12-4 and TRBJ2-7, with 8 bases identical to TRBD2. The V and J ends lost 1 base and 2 bases, in that order; junction bases with no gene match: 4. The CDR3 consists of 15 residues. CDR3: CASSLGAGVTYEQYF. DNA for the CDR3: TGTGCCAGCAGTTTAGGAGCGGGAGTGACCTACGAGCAGTACTTC.

This clonotype has only a few counts. The chain uses TRBV29-1 and TRBJ2-1, with D perhaps TRBD1 (6 bases). Germline V gene lookup returns CDR1 SQVTM and CDR2 ANQGSEA. V lost 4 bases and J 8 bases, leaving 18 bases between the germline ends. This CDR3 contains 14 residues. The CDR3 protein is CSVGQGLAGYEQFF. CDR3 coding DNA: TGCAGCGTTGGTCAGGGGCTCGCGGGCTATGAGCAGTTCTTC.

This clonotype was recorded many times. The J gene is TRBJ1-2, the V gene TRBV5-1; unclear D gene. CDR3 size: 14 residues. Looked up from germline, CDR1 is SGHRS and CDR2 is YFSETQ. V lost 2 bases and J lost 7, with 15 bases in between. The CDR3, as DNA: TGCGCCAGCAGCTTAGGCTTCGCCCCCGGTGGCTACACCTTC. It is translated as CASSLGFAPGGYTF.

In its sample, this clonotype was seen a few times. The chain combines TRBV12-3 or TRBV12-4 with TRBJ1-5; TRBD1 is a possible D gene (6 bases). Trimming took 5 bases from V and 6 from J, leaving 17 bases between them. The CDR3 is 15 amino acids. DNA for the CDR3: TGTGCCAGCAGTCGCGCCAGACAGGTCGGTCAGCCCCAGCATTTT. Translation gives CASSRARQVGQPQHF.

This clonotype was detected ten times or more. The chain is built from TRBV20-1 and TRBJ1-1; D uncertain. Germline CDR1 DFQATT, CDR2 SNEGSKA (reference sequence). Trimming took off 5 bases at V and 4 bases at J, with 11 bases between the two ends. There are 12 residues in the CDR3. The CDR3 coding sequence is TGCAGTGCTCCCAAACTCGGCACTGAAGCTTTCTTT. Translating gives CSAPKLGTEAFF.

The V and J genes are TRBV5-1 and TRBJ2-1; 10 bases line up with TRBD2. Trimming removed 5 bases from V and 0 bases from J; junction bases left unmatched: 14. The CDR3 is made up of 19 amino acids. The germline V gene encodes CDR1 SGHRS and CDR2 YFSETQ. The CDR3 protein is CASRQTRTSGQSSYNEQFF. CDR3 coding DNA: TGCGCCAGCAGACAGACAAGGACTAGCGGTCAGAGCTCCTACAATGAGCAGTTCTTC.

The chain joins TRBV19 to TRBJ1-2; TRBD1 matches 7 bases. Germline CDR1 and CDR2: LNHDA and SQIVND (reference sequence). This CDR3 has 14 residues. The V segment lost 5 bases and the J segment 6 bases; nucleotides outside the gene matches: 9. CDR3 in DNA: TGTGCCAGTAGTGCGGACAGGATCCGGGATGGCTACACCTTC. It translates to CASSADRIRDGYTF.

A few counts support this clonotype. The chain couples TRBV29-1 to TRBJ2-1; D perhaps matches TRBD2 (5 bases). Looked up from germline, CDR1 is SQVTM and CDR2 is ANQGSEA. V was trimmed by 6 bases and J by 7 bases, leaving 13 bases between them. This CDR3 comprises 12 residues. In DNA form, the CDR3 reads TGCAGCGTGGACTCCGTAGGAAATGAGCAGTTCTTC. This translates into CSVDSVGNEQFF.

The V and J genes are TRBV20-1 and TRBJ2-3, with 7 positions matching TRBD1. With V trimmed by 6 bases and J by 0 bases, 9 bases remained unmatched. The CDR3 has 15 amino acids. The germline gives CDR1 DFQATT, CDR2 SNEGSKA (reference sequence). In DNA form, the CDR3 reads TGCAGTGCGCAGACCGGGACAGCTAGCACAGATACGCAGTATTTT. Translating it yields CSAQTGTASTDTQYF.

This clonotype was observed many times. The chain couples TRBV23-1 to TRBJ2-7; 7 bases align to TRBD1. TRBV23-1 is treated as an ORF (open reading frame) with a function not yet certain. Trimming at V came to 4 bases and at J to 9 bases, leaving 18 bases not matched to a gene. This CDR3 contains 16 residues. The CDR3 sequence: CASSPGTVGILRGQYF. The DNA of the CDR3 is TGCGCCAGCAGTCCCGGGACAGTTGGGATCCTACGAGGGCAGTACTTC.

At least ten counts were recorded for this clonotype. The V and J genes are TRBV5-1 and TRBJ2-1, with TRBD2 identical over 7 bases. CDR1 and CDR2 from the germline V gene are SGHRS and YFSETQ. The length of the CDR3 is 15 residues. The V gene end was trimmed by 3 bases and the J gene end by 5 bases; junction bases not matched to a gene: 8. Written as DNA, the CDR3 is TGCGCCAGCAGCTGGGGACTAAATAACGACAATGAGCAGTTCTTC. Protein sequence: CASSWGLNNDNEQFF.

This clonotype was seen many times. CDR3 amino acids: CASSNGEVQYF. In DNA form, the CDR3 reads TGTGCCAGCAGCAACGGGGAGGTGCAGTACTTC. The chain uses TRBV28 and TRBJ2-7, with D maybe TRBD2 (6 bases). CDR1 and CDR2 from the germline V gene are MDHEN and SYDVKM. The CDR3 is 11 amino acids. Trimming took off 6 bases at V and 9 bases at J, with 12 bases between the two ends.